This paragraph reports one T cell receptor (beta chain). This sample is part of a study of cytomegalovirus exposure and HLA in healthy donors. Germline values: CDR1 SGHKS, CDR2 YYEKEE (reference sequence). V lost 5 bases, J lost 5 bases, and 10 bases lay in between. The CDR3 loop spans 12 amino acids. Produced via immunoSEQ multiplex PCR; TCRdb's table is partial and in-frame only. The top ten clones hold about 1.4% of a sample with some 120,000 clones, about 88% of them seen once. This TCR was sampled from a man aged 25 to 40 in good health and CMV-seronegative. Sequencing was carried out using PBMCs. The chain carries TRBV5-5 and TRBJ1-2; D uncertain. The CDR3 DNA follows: TGTGCCAGCAGTATGCGGGAGTATGGCTACACCTTC. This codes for CASSMREYGYTF. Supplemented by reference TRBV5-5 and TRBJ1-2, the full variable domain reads DAGVTQSPTHLIKTRGQQVTLRCSPISGHKSVSWYQQVLGQGPQFIFQYYEKEERGRGNFPDRFSARQFPNYSSELNVNALLLGDSALYLCASSMREYGYTFGSGTRLTVV.